Sequencing of this T cell receptor beta chain was carried out in a study of cytomegalovirus exposure and HLA in healthy donors. The junction had 4 bases not matched to a gene; V was cut back by 3 bases and J by 9 bases. The germline gives CDR1 GTSNPN, CDR2 SVGIG (reference sequence). The CDR3 has 11 residues. The study's findings and limits: One variant, a missense change in DCLRE1C, was linked in a later analysis to TCR beta V- and J-gene trimming. An Asian-associated ancestry cluster reportedly showed fewer N-insertions than the approximately 690-donor mean in a later analysis. The study labeled around 160 TCR beta chains cytomegalovirus-associated. A later analysis revealed that TCR association rates differed between HLA loci, peaking at DRB1 and bottoming out at HLA-C.

The PCR had 60 Vbeta and 13 Jbeta primers. Method: immunoSEQ multiplex PCR; TCRdb's copy keeps in-frame clones and lacks some. Of around 130,000 clones listed, approximately 80% were seen once; the top ten hold about 2.9%. This clone was observed a few times. Its antigen is unknown. The rearrangement uses TRBV30 and TRBJ1-1; 7 bases map to TRBD1. This receptor was identified in a boy aged 2 to 10 in good health and CMV-seronegative. The sample taken for sequencing was PBMCs. This CDR3 is CAWSPGQQAFF. In DNA, the CDR3 is TGTGCCTGGAGCCCGGGACAGCAAGCTTTCTTT.